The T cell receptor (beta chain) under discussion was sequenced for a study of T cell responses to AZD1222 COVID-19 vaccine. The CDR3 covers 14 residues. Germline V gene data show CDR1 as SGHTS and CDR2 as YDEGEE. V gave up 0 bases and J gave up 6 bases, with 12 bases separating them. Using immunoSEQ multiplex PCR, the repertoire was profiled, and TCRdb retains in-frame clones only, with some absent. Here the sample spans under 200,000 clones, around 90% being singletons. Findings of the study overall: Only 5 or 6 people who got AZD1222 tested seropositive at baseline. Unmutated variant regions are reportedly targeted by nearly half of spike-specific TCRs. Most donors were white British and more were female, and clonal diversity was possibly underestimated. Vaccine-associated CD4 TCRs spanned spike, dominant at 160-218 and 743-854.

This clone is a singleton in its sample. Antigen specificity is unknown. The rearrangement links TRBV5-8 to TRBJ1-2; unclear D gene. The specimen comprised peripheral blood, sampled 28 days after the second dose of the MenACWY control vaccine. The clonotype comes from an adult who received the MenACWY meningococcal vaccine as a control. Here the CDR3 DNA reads TGTGCCAGCAGCTTGGGACCGGACTTCGATGGCTACACCTTC. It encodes CASSLGPDFDGYTF.